The clone carrying this T cell receptor (beta chain) was seen at least ten times. The antigen is unknown. CDR1 and CDR2 (germline): SGHVS, FQNEAQ. CDR3 length: 16 amino acids. The V segment lost 6 bases and the J segment 7 bases; nucleotides outside the gene matches: 7. The sample comes from a study of T-cell reconstitution after alpha-beta-depleted transplantation in children. Study-wide findings and caveats: From surviving recipient T cells and thymic progenitors came the high day-60 TCRbeta diversity observed in some patients. Several hundred expanded graft clones reportedly gave rise to the alpha-beta T cells present about two months after transplant. T-cell numbers and diversity, one year after transplant, stemmed largely from T cells that were newly produced.

Unique molecular identifiers featured in how the TCRbeta library was prepared. From the PCR reads, TCRdb called clonotypes with MiXCR, one entry per CDR3 protein. The table records 330,000 or so distinct CDR3 sequences, about 9.4% of them present only once. V gene TRBV7-8 combines with J gene TRBJ2-2, with TRBD2 matching over 14 bases. The TCR was taken from a boy younger than two with acute myeloid leukemia, due to receive a stem cell transplant. Specimen: PBMCs, collected before TCRalphabeta/CD19-depleted stem cell transplant. CDR3: CASRSTSGRAIGELFF. CDR3 in DNA: TGTGCCAGCAGATCGACTAGCGGGAGGGCCATCGGGGAGCTGTTTTTT. The variable domain in full, with the rest retrieved from reference TRBV7-8 and TRBJ2-2, is GAGVSQSPRYKVAKRGQDVALRCDPISGHVSLFWYQQALGQGPEFLTYFQNEAQLDKSGLPSDRFFAERPEGSVSTLKIQRTQQEDSAVYLCASRSTSGRAIGELFFGEGSRLTVL.